A single sample gave rise to the 25 T cell receptor beta chains below, sequenced in a study of T cell repertoires in cytomegalovirus infection. These receptors have no identified antigens. TCRdb independently ran MiXCR on the reads; one entry per CDR3 protein. The sample includes tens of thousands of distinct CDR3 sequences, 21% seen only once; the top ten take around nine tenths. Source: CD8+ T cells from cultured PBMCs, taken from culture after CMV antigen stimulation. The receptors here all came from a human donor in good health (CMV status not recorded). Some clones in this sample may be carry-over from other donors' samples.

The J gene is TRBJ1-1, the V gene TRBV27; a weak D match, TRBD1 (6 bases). CDR1 and CDR2 (germline): MNHEY, SMNVEV (reference sequence). The CDR3 is made up of 13 amino acids. The V and J ends lost 0 bases and 5 bases respectively, with 7 bases between them. DNA for the CDR3: TGTGCCAGCAGTTTATCACAGGGAACTGAAGCTTTCTTT. It encodes CASSLSQGTEAFF.

This clonotype was recorded at least ten times. CDR3 coding DNA: TGCGCCAGCAGCCAAGAGTTAGGGCGTCGGAATGAAAAACTGTTTTTT. Translating it yields CASSQELGRRNEKLFF. V is TRBV4-1 and J is TRBJ1-4; no clear D. The V end was cut by 0 bases, the J end by 5 bases, with 13 bases between. Germline-derived CDR1 and CDR2 are MGHRA and YSYEKL. This CDR3 is 16 amino acids long.

J is TRBJ1-2 and V is TRBV7-6; weak D call: TRBD1 (5 bases). V lost 4 bases and J lost 2, with 14 bases in between. Germline V CDR1 and CDR2: SGHVS, FNYEAQ. The CDR3 spans 15 residues. The CDR3 is CASSWDEAPNYGYTF. CDR3 coding DNA: TGTGCCAGCAGCTGGGACGAGGCGCCGAACTATGGCTACACCTTC.

This clonotype was found a few times. The V and J genes are TRBV6-1 and TRBJ2-1; no definite D call. Germline-derived CDR1 and CDR2 are MNHNS and SASEGT. Trimming took 1 base from V and 2 from J, leaving 9 bases between them. CDR3 length: 15 residues. The chain's CDR3 is CASSEGVGPYNEQFF. In nucleotides, the CDR3 is TGTGCCAGCAGTGAAGGGGTTGGGCCCTACAATGAGCAGTTCTTC.

The chain has TRBV7-2 and TRBJ2-7; D not certain. In germline, CDR1 is SGHTA, CDR2 FQGNSA. Between the trimmed V and J ends, which lost 0 bases and 0 bases, there was a span of 6 bases. The CDR3 covers 14 residues. In nucleotides, the CDR3 is TGTGCCAGCAGCTTAGCAGAAGTCTCCTACGAGCAGTACTTC. As protein: CASSLAEVSYEQYF. Full variable domain (rest looked up from reference TRBV7-2 and TRBJ2-7): GAGVSQSPSNKVTEKGKDVELRCDPISGHTALYWYRQSLGQGLEFLIYFQGNSAPDKSGLPSDRFSAERTGGSVSTLTIQRTQQEDSAVYLCASSLAEVSYEQYFGPGTRLTVT.

V usage is TRBV27 and J usage is TRBJ1-1; TRBD1 aligns across 7 bases. This CDR3 region has 15 residues. Looked up from germline, CDR1 is MNHEY and CDR2 is SMNVEV (reference sequence). Trimming removed 4 bases from V and 2 bases from J; junction bases left unmatched: 7. The CDR3 sequence is CASSSAGTENTEAFF. The DNA of the CDR3 is TGTGCCAGCAGTTCGGCCGGGACAGAAAACACTGAAGCTTTCTTT.

This clonotype has a handful of counts. The chain recombines TRBV7-2 with TRBJ2-5; D uncertain. Germline V gene sequence: CDR1 SGHTA, CDR2 FQGNSA. This CDR3 is built from 14 residues. V lost 5 bases to trimming and J lost 5 bases, with 15 bases between them. The CDR3 region has the DNA TGTGCCAGCAGCCCAACGACGGTGCGGGAGACCCAGTACTTC. It codes for CASSPTTVRETQYF.

This clonotype has just a few counts. This chain connects TRBV7-9 to TRBJ1-6, with D hard to call. Germline V gene lookup returns CDR1 SEHNR and CDR2 FQNEAQ (reference sequence). The CDR3 consists of 12 residues. V was clipped by 3 bases and J by 7 bases, with 4 bases between them. The CDR3 region is CASSFDNSPLHF. In nucleotides, the CDR3 is TGTGCCAGCAGCTTCGACAATTCACCCCTCCACTTT.

This chain links TRBV12-3 or TRBV12-4 with TRBJ1-1; D is possibly TRBD1 (5 bases). This CDR3 is 13 amino acids long. The V end lost 1 base, the J end lost 8 bases, and 11 bases lay between the germline ends. CDR3 sequence: CASSLGVGREAFF. The CDR3 bases are TGTGCCAGCAGTTTAGGGGTGGGACGGGAAGCTTTCTTT.

This sequence joins TRBV6-2 or TRBV6-3 and TRBJ2-1, with 8 bases fitting TRBD2. The CDR3 has 14 residues. V dropped 4 bases and J dropped 4; count of bases not matched to a gene: 3. Per germline, CDR1 MNHEY and CDR2 SVGEGT. The CDR3 protein is CASSWGLDYNEQFF. As DNA, the CDR3 is TGTGCCAGCAGTTGGGGACTAGATTACAATGAGCAGTTCTTC.

The genes are TRBV10-2 and TRBJ1-6; D is perhaps TRBD1 (6 bases). Germline V gene sequence: CDR1 WSHSY, CDR2 SAAADI. Trimming shortened V by 3 bases and J by 11 bases, and 11 bases separated the two germline ends. This CDR3 comprises 13 residues. CDR3 sequence: CASSDAGDPPLHF. For the CDR3, the DNA is TGCGCCAGCAGTGACGCAGGGGACCCACCCCTCCACTTT.

V is TRBV11-2 and J is TRBJ2-3, with no clear D. The CDR3 length is 15 residues. Trimming shortened V by 6 bases and J by 3 bases, and 16 bases separated the two germline ends. The germline gives CDR1 SGHAT, CDR2 FQNNGV. This chain's CDR3 is CASSRSRFGTDTQYF. CDR3 DNA sequence: TGTGCCAGCAGTCGATCCCGATTCGGTACAGATACGCAGTATTTT.

This chain links TRBV2 with TRBJ2-7; D is uncertain. Germline-derived CDR1 and CDR2 are SNHLY and FYNNEI. Deletions cut 2 bases from V and 3 bases from J, with 5 bases between. This CDR3 has 12 residues. CDR3 sequence: CASSEYFYEQYF. The CDR3 region has the DNA TGTGCCAGCAGTGAATACTTCTACGAGCAGTACTTC.

This sequence joins TRBV7-9 and TRBJ2-1, with TRBD2 matching over 9 bases. The ends lost 1 base at V and 12 bases at J; junction bases unmatched: 7. The germline V gene encodes CDR1 SEHNR and CDR2 FQNEAQ (reference sequence). The length of the CDR3 is 14 residues. As DNA, the CDR3 is TGTGCCAGCAGCTTAGTGCGGGAGGGCCTTTTGCAGTTCTTC. This sequence encodes CASSLVREGLLQFF.

This chain uses TRBV7-8 with TRBJ2-3; D is possibly TRBD1 (6 bases). The V gene's germline CDR1 is SGHVS and CDR2 FQNEAQ. This CDR3 contains 16 residues. V was cut by 5 bases and J by 4 bases, with 19 bases left in between. CDR3 region: CASSLSRQGWSDTQYF. The CDR3 nucleotides are TGTGCCAGCAGCCTCTCCCGGCAGGGGTGGTCAGATACGCAGTATTTT.

This CDR3 is CSVEGQQETQYF. The CDR3 nucleotides read TGCAGCGTTGAAGGCCAGCAAGAGACCCAGTACTTC. This chain links TRBV29-1 with TRBJ2-5; no clear D gene. Looked up from germline, CDR1 is SQVTM and CDR2 is ANQGSEA. This CDR3 contains 12 residues. Trimming removed 1 base from V and 2 bases from J, with 5 bases in between.

The chain joins TRBV7-2 to TRBJ2-7; tentatively, D is TRBD1 (5 bases). The CDR3 runs to 11 residues. CDR1 is SGHTA and CDR2 is FQGNSA in the germline V gene. V was shortened by 5 bases and J by 7 bases, with 9 bases between the two germline ends. This CDR3 reads CASSKGSEQYF. The CDR3 nucleotides are TGTGCCAGCAGCAAGGGGTCTGAGCAGTACTTC.

This clonotype has a count of ten or more. The J gene is TRBJ2-7, the V gene TRBV6-2 or TRBV6-3; no clear D. CDR3 length: 14 residues. Germline CDR1 MNHEY, CDR2 SVGEGT. V lost 8 bases and J 3 bases, leaving 17 bases between the germline ends. DNA of the CDR3: TGTGCCAGCGGCGACCGGGCTGGTGGCTACGAGCAGTACTTC. Its protein product is CASGDRAGGYEQYF.

The rearrangement joins TRBV12-3 or TRBV12-4 to TRBJ2-3; TRBD2 might be the D (6 bases). Trimming pared 7 bases from V and 4 bases from J, leaving 18 bases between. The CDR3 covers 15 residues. CDR3 nucleotide sequence: TGTGCCAGCACCCGGGGGTGGGGCAGGGCAGATACGCAGTATTTT. Encoded protein: CASTRGWGRADTQYF.

This chain connects TRBV6-5 to TRBJ2-2; possibly TRBD1 or TRBD2 for D (5 bases each). The ends were cut back, 2 bases at V and 3 bases at J, with 10 bases in the middle. From germline, CDR1 is MNHEY and CDR2 SVGAGI. The CDR3 is 15 residues long. The CDR3 protein is CASSYRGGYTGELFF. The CDR3 nucleotides are TGTGCCAGCAGTTACCGTGGGGGATACACCGGGGAGCTGTTTTTT.

This clonotype was detected a few times. V gene TRBV7-6 combines with J gene TRBJ2-1, with D perhaps matching TRBD1 (5 bases). In germline, CDR1 is SGHVS, CDR2 FNYEAQ. The germline V and J ends were trimmed by 5 bases and 5 bases, with 16 bases remaining between them. The CDR3 is 15 amino acids. CDR3 nucleotides: TGTGCCAGCAGCGACTCAGGCTTAGGGGACAATGAGCAGTTCTTC. Translation: CASSDSGLGDNEQFF. Full variable domain (rest looked up from reference TRBV7-6 and TRBJ2-1): GAGVSQSPRYKVTKRGQDVALRCDPISGHVSLYWYRQALGQGPEFLTYFNYEAQQDKSGLPNDRFSAERPEGSISTLTIQRTEQRDSAMYRCASSDSGLGDNEQFFGPGTRLTVL.

This CDR3 reads CASSWGRGNTIYF. As DNA, the CDR3 is TGTGCCAGCAGCTGGGGACGGGGAAACACCATATATTTT. This chain uses TRBV7-2 with TRBJ1-3; D perhaps matches TRBD1 (5 bases). V was clipped by 4 bases and J by 4 bases, with 8 bases between them. The CDR3 length is 13 residues. Per the germline V gene, CDR1 is SGHTA and CDR2 is FQGNSA.

This clonotype showed up many times. The chain couples TRBV7-8 to TRBJ2-3, with TRBD2 matching over 10 bases. Germline lookup yields CDR1 SGHVS and CDR2 FQNEAQ. With 6 bases clipped from V and 2 bases from J, the junction kept 8 bases outside the gene matches. This CDR3 has 16 residues. The DNA for the CDR3 is TGTGCCAGCAGTTTTGGACTAGCGGCCAACACAGATACGCAGTATTTT. Translation gives CASSFGLAANTDTQYF.

This clonotype has a count of ten or more. This chain connects TRBV6-6 to TRBJ2-7, with TRBD1 identical over 9 bases. Germline V lookup: CDR1 MNHNY, CDR2 SVGAGI (reference sequence). The CDR3 has 12 residues. Unmatched junction bases numbered 3, after V lost 10 bases and J lost 2 bases. CDR3 nucleotides: TGTGCCACCTGGGACAGGGCCTACGAGCAGTACTTC. Translating gives CATWDRAYEQYF.

This clonotype has only a few counts. The chain employs TRBV7-8 and TRBJ2-7; D not certain. This CDR3 region has 14 residues. V shed 0 bases and J shed 4 bases, with 10 bases lying between them. Looked up from germline, CDR1 is SGHVS and CDR2 is FQNEAQ. In DNA, the CDR3 is TGTGCCAGCAGCTTAGCGGAAGGGTGGTACGAGCAGTACTTC. Amino acids: CASSLAEGWYEQYF. Using reference TRBV7-8 and TRBJ2-7 for the parts outside the CDR3, the full variable domain is GAGVSQSPRYKVAKRGQDVALRCDPISGHVSLFWYQQALGQGPEFLTYFQNEAQLDKSGLPSDRFFAERPEGSVSTLKIQRTQQEDSAVYLCASSLAEGWYEQYFGPGTRLTVT.